Shown below are 15 T cell receptor beta chains from a single sample sequenced in a study of blood T cell repertoires in COVID-19. Only in-frame clones appear in the TCRdb table, and some are missing; sequencing was by immunoSEQ multiplex PCR. The data show 64,000 or so clones, 65% to 90% seen once. The sequencing input was peripheral blood. These receptors all come from a man aged 40-50 years with acute or convalescent COVID-19.

The chain carries TRBV4-1 and TRBJ2-5, with TRBD2 as a possible D gene (6 bases). The V end lost 0 bases, the J end lost 3 bases, and 17 bases lay between the germline ends. The CDR3 runs to 17 residues. Germline V gene data show CDR1 as MGHRA and CDR2 as YSYEKL. The CDR3 sequence: CASSQDPQVGGKETQYF. The CDR3 DNA is TGCGCCAGCAGCCAAGATCCCCAGGTGGGGGGTAAAGAGACCCAGTACTTC.

V usage is TRBV5-1 and J usage is TRBJ2-7; TRBD2 is a possible D gene (7 bases). V lost 5 bases and J 0 bases, leaving 27 bases between the germline ends. Germline V gene data show CDR1 as SGHRS and CDR2 as YFSETQ. There are 19 residues in the CDR3. The CDR3 sequence: CASSPKLMTKGGYSYEQYF. In DNA form, the CDR3 reads TGCGCCAGCAGTCCAAAGCTGATGACGAAGGGGGGGTACTCCTACGAGCAGTACTTC.

The chain carries TRBV11-2 and TRBJ1-1; D perhaps matches TRBD1 (6 bases). The CDR3 runs to 13 residues. The germline V and J ends were trimmed by 4 bases and 7 bases, with 13 bases remaining between them. From germline, CDR1 is SGHAT and CDR2 FQNNGV. The CDR3 spells CASSSYAGVEAFF. In DNA form, the CDR3 reads TGTGCCAGCAGCTCTTACGCAGGGGTTGAAGCTTTCTTT.

This chain uses TRBV13 with TRBJ2-7; 9 nucleotides agree with TRBD1. Germline values: CDR1 PRHDT, CDR2 FYEKMQ (reference sequence). The CDR3 sequence is 17 residues long. Trimming removed 3 bases from V and 1 base from J; junction bases left unmatched: 10. CDR3 nucleotide sequence: TGTGCCAGCAGCTTCCGTGGGACAGGGCGACTTTCCTACGAGCAGTACTTC. As protein: CASSFRGTGRLSYEQYF.

The V call is TRBV30, the J call TRBJ2-7, with D uncertain. Germline CDR1 is GTSNPN and CDR2 is SVGIG (reference sequence). The ends were cut back, 3 bases at V and 4 bases at J, with 13 bases in the middle. There are 13 residues in the CDR3. The CDR3 DNA reads as TGTGCCTGGAGGGTACCCCCCAGTTACGAGCAGTACTTC. The encoded protein is CAWRVPPSYEQYF.

The genes are TRBV12-3 or TRBV12-4 and TRBJ1-5; no reliable D call. V was pared by 2 bases and J by 4 bases, with 6 bases between. The CDR3 totals 13 residues. The CDR3, as DNA: TGTGCCAGCAGTTTACCTCCGAATCAGCCCCAGCATTTT. It specifies CASSLPPNQPQHF.

The chain links TRBV15 to TRBJ1-4; no definite D call. V lost 0 bases, J lost 0 bases, and 14 bases lay in between. Germline V gives CDR1 LNHNV, CDR2 YYDKDF (reference sequence). This CDR3 contains 18 residues. In DNA form, the CDR3 reads TGTGCCACCAGCAGAGAAGGGTCACTAGATGCAACTAATGAAAAACTGTTTTTT. Translating gives CATSREGSLDATNEKLFF.

The V and J genes are TRBV7-2 and TRBJ1-6; D ambiguous. Germline V gives CDR1 SGHTA, CDR2 FQGNSA. Trimming left V 1 base short and J 1 base short, with 14 bases between. This CDR3 comprises 18 residues. CDR3 protein: CASSLESGSVSYNSPLHF. In DNA form, the CDR3 reads TGTGCCAGCAGCTTAGAATCGGGGAGCGTGTCCTATAATTCACCCCTCCACTTT.

This clone was counted between two and nine times. V is TRBV6-6 and J is TRBJ1-5; D gene uncertain. V lost 6 bases and J 8 bases, leaving 14 bases between the germline ends. The germline CDR1 and CDR2 sequences are MNHNY and SVGAGI (reference sequence). There are 13 residues in the CDR3. The CDR3 bases are TGTGCCAGCAGCAACGGCTGGGGAGAGCCCCAGCATTTT. This gives the protein CASSNGWGEPQHF.

The chain carries TRBV6-1 and TRBJ1-2; tentatively, D is TRBD1 (5 bases). The V end lost 0 bases, the J end lost 3 bases, and 8 bases lay between the germline ends. Germline assignment: CDR1 MNHNS and CDR2 SASEGT. The CDR3 is 14 residues long. CDR3 amino acids: CASSEAGGDYGYTF. Here the CDR3 DNA reads TGTGCCAGCAGTGAAGCTGGAGGGGACTATGGCTACACCTTC.

This rearrangement joins TRBV12-5 to TRBJ2-7, with D perhaps TRBD1 (6 bases). Germline loops: CDR1 LGHNT, CDR2 FRNRAP. V was pared by 6 bases and J by 2 bases, with 11 bases between. The CDR3 runs to 13 residues. The CDR3 DNA follows: TGTGCTAGTGGACCCGGACAGCCCTACGAGCAGTACTTC. Translation: CASGPGQPYEQYF.

The rearrangement uses TRBV5-1 and TRBJ1-5, with D tentatively TRBD1 (5 bases). The CDR3 extends over 15 amino acids. CDR1 and CDR2 from the germline V gene are SGHRS and YFSETQ. The V gene lost 0 bases and the J gene lost 4 bases, with 11 bases spanning the gap. The CDR3 reads CASSLEGVKNQPQHF. CDR3 in DNA: TGCGCCAGCAGCTTGGAAGGGGTGAAAAATCAGCCCCAGCATTTT.

This rearrangement joins TRBV2 to TRBJ2-5; TRBD2 might be the D (5 bases). The CDR3 extends over 13 amino acids. Germline values: CDR1 SNHLY, CDR2 FYNNEI. Trimming stripped 3 bases from V and 7 bases from J, with 12 bases between. The CDR3 loop reads CASSDTSRGTQYF. The CDR3 DNA sequence: TGTGCCAGCAGTGACACTTCTCGGGGGACCCAGTACTTC.

This chain joins TRBV6-5 and TRBJ2-3; 8 nucleotides align to TRBD2. Germline CDR1 MNHEY, CDR2 SVGAGI. Unmatched junction bases numbered 6, after V lost 5 bases and J lost 2 bases. The length of the CDR3 is 15 residues. The CDR3 coding sequence is TGTGCCAGCAGTATCCAGCGGGGGTCCACAGATACGCAGTATTTT. It encodes CASSIQRGSTDTQYF.

The chain links TRBV4-2 to TRBJ1-1, with TRBD1 as a possible D gene (5 bases). CDR1 is LGHNA, CDR2 YNFKEQ, per germline. The CDR3 totals 14 residues. V shed 3 bases and J shed 2 bases, with 10 bases lying between them. Written as DNA, the CDR3 is TGTGCCAGCAGCCAGGCCGGGACTAACACTGAAGCTTTCTTT. It yields the protein CASSQAGTNTEAFF.